These 24 T cell receptor beta chains were all obtained from the same sample, sequenced in a study of cytomegalovirus exposure and HLA in healthy donors. Primers: 60 Vbeta forward and 13 Jbeta reverse. The data were produced by immunoSEQ multiplex PCR, yet TCRdb's version contains in-frame clones alone and is incomplete. The profile shows about 37,000 clones, roughly 76% of them singletons. Specimen: PBMCs. These receptors came from a middle-aged woman in good health and CMV-seronegative.

The chain is built from TRBV4-3 and TRBJ1-2, with D maybe TRBD1 (6 bases). The V gene lost 2 bases and the J gene lost 2 bases, with 15 bases spanning the gap. Germline V gene sequence: CDR1 LGHNA, CDR2 YSLEER. The CDR3 length is 16 residues. CDR3 amino acids: CASSQFRGGGNYGYTF. The CDR3, as DNA: TGCGCCAGCAGCCAATTCAGGGGTGGTGGCAACTATGGCTACACCTTC.

The chain links TRBV20-1 to TRBJ1-1; weak D call: TRBD1 (6 bases). V lost 6 bases, J lost 8 bases, and 10 bases lay in between. The CDR3 covers 10 residues. Germline V gene sequence: CDR1 DFQATT, CDR2 SNEGSKA (reference sequence). The CDR3 spells CSAKTGEAFF. The CDR3 nucleotides read TGCAGTGCAAAAACAGGGGAAGCTTTCTTT.

This clone has a handful of counts. The genes are TRBV6-1 and TRBJ2-7; D is tentatively TRBD1 or TRBD2 (5 bases each). With 2 bases removed from V and 0 bases from J, the gap between germline ends came to 8 bases. The length of the CDR3 is 14 residues. From germline, CDR1 is MNHNS and CDR2 SASEGT. The CDR3 here is CASSESGGSYEQYV. CDR3 DNA: TGTGCCAGCAGTGAAAGTGGGGGCTCCTACGAGCAGTACGTC.

The chain recombines TRBV5-5 with TRBJ1-4, with D hard to call. Trimming removed 4 bases at V and 8 bases at J, with 12 bases between. CDR3 length: 13 amino acids. Germline assignment: CDR1 SGHKS and CDR2 YYEKEE (reference sequence). For the CDR3, the DNA is TGTGCCAGCAGCCGTGGGTCGGGGGAAAAACTGTTTTTT. Amino acid sequence: CASSRGSGEKLFF.

The chain recombines TRBV2 with TRBJ1-1; 10 nucleotides match TRBD1. V shed 6 bases, J shed 1 base, and the junction held 5 bases outside the gene matches. CDR1 SNHLY and CDR2 FYNNEI come from the germline V gene. The CDR3 runs 15 residues. CDR3 DNA sequence: TGTGCCAGCAGGACAGGGGGCAGATCGAACACTGAAGCTTTCTTT. Residues: CASRTGGRSNTEAFF.

This clone was counted a few times. The chain joins TRBV7-9 to TRBJ1-6, with D possibly matching TRBD1 (6 bases). The CDR3 is 14 amino acids. Germline V gives CDR1 SEHNR, CDR2 FQNEAQ (reference sequence). Trimming pared 3 bases from V and 8 bases from J, leaving 11 bases between. The CDR3 region is CASSLRTDHSPLHF. In nucleotides, the CDR3 is TGTGCCAGCAGCTTGAGGACAGACCATTCACCCCTCCACTTT.

The table lists this clone with a count of one. The chain employs TRBV19 and TRBJ2-1, with 9 nucleotides matching TRBD1. The CDR3 contains 17 residues. Germline V gives CDR1 LNHDA, CDR2 SQIVND (reference sequence). V was clipped by 3 bases and J by 9 bases; unmatched bases: 15. The CDR3 is CASSMVRETGGWSEQFF. The CDR3 DNA follows: TGTGCCAGTAGTATGGTACGGGAGACAGGGGGTTGGAGTGAGCAGTTCTTC.

The V gene is TRBV4-1, the J gene TRBJ2-5; 13 bases are shared with TRBD2. Germline CDR1 MGHRA, CDR2 YSYEKL. The J segment lost 2 bases and the V segment lost 3 bases, leaving 6 bases of the junction unmatched. The CDR3 spans 17 residues. DNA of the CDR3: TGCGCCAGCAGCCAGAGAGGGACTAGCGGGGAACAAGAGACCCAGTACTTC. This encodes CASSQRGTSGEQETQYF.

The chain recombines TRBV27 with TRBJ2-7; 11 nucleotides match TRBD1. There are 13 residues in the CDR3. V shed 6 bases, J shed 6 bases, and the junction held 4 bases outside the gene matches. The germline V gene has CDR1 MNHEY and CDR2 SMNVEV (reference sequence). The CDR3 spells CASSSGTGGEQYV. CDR3 DNA: TGTGCCAGCAGCTCCGGGACAGGGGGCGAGCAGTACGTC.

The genes are TRBV6-6 and TRBJ1-1; 8 bases are shared with TRBD1. Looked up from germline, CDR1 is MNHNY and CDR2 is SVGAGI (reference sequence). V dropped 2 bases and J dropped 5; count of bases not matched to a gene: 10. The CDR3 loop spans 16 amino acids. The CDR3 coding sequence is TGTGCCAGCAGTTACCCCCAGGGGGCCCCGGGGACTGAAGCTTTCTTT. Protein: CASSYPQGAPGTEAFF.

The CDR3 DNA is TGTGCCAGCAGCTTGCGGGACTCCTATAATTCACCCCTCCACTTT. This sequence encodes CASSLRDSYNSPLHF. The chain is built from TRBV5-6 and TRBJ1-6; D uncertain. Germline lookup yields CDR1 SGHDT and CDR2 YYEEEE. This CDR3 contains 15 residues. Deletions cut 1 base from V and 0 bases from J, with 5 bases between.

The chain links TRBV28 to TRBJ2-3; 9 bases agree with TRBD2. V lost 2 bases, J lost 5 bases, and 11 bases stayed unmatched. The CDR3 extends over 17 amino acids. Germline loops: CDR1 MDHEN, CDR2 SYDVKM. The CDR3 sequence is CASSLRKTSGGGDTQYF. For the CDR3, the DNA is TGTGCCAGCAGTTTACGGAAGACTAGCGGAGGGGGAGATACGCAGTATTTT.

The chain uses TRBV9 and TRBJ2-3; possibly TRBD2 for D (6 bases). Germline V gene sequence: CDR1 SGDLS, CDR2 YYNGEE. The CDR3 has 14 residues. Trimming removed 3 bases from V and 2 bases from J, with 10 bases in between. In nucleotides, the CDR3 is TGTGCCAGCAGCGCAGGGACTTCCACAGATACGCAGTATTTT. As protein: CASSAGTSTDTQYF.

The chain links TRBV4-1 to TRBJ1-6; 8 bases agree with TRBD1. With V trimmed by 4 bases and J by 6 bases, 5 bases remained unmatched. This CDR3 region has 15 residues. Looked up from germline, CDR1 is MGHRA and CDR2 is YSYEKL. Here the CDR3 DNA reads TGCGCCAGCAGCCCGAACAGGGGGAGTAATTCACCCCTCCACTTT. Translation: CASSPNRGSNSPLHF.

The chain joins TRBV7-2 to TRBJ1-1, with D possibly being TRBD1 (6 bases). The CDR3 extends over 14 amino acids. Trimming removed 3 bases at V and 5 bases at J, with 13 bases between. CDR1 is SGHTA, CDR2 FQGNSA, per germline. CDR3 DNA sequence: TGTGCCAGCAGCTTCCAGGGACAAGGGACTGAAGCTTTCTTT. This translates into CASSFQGQGTEAFF.

The V gene is TRBV2, the J gene TRBJ1-3; maybe TRBD1 (5 bases). V dropped 7 bases and J dropped 0 bases, with 13 bases sitting between them. Germline lookup yields CDR1 SNHLY and CDR2 FYNNEI. The length of the CDR3 is 15 residues. CDR3 region: CASTTGVSSGNTIYF. CDR3 sequence (DNA): TGTGCCAGCACAACAGGCGTTAGCTCTGGAAACACCATATATTTT.

The J gene is TRBJ1-2, the V gene TRBV2; D possibly corresponds to TRBD1 (6 bases). The CDR3 totals 13 residues. Germline lookup yields CDR1 SNHLY and CDR2 FYNNEI. V gave up 5 bases and J gave up 10 bases, with 17 bases separating them. The CDR3 coding sequence is TGTGCCAGCAGTCGCGACAGGTTAATTGACTACACCTTC. Amino acids: CASSRDRLIDYTF.

The chain uses TRBV5-6 and TRBJ2-3; 7 bases agree with TRBD1. V lost 4 bases to trimming and J lost 3 bases; unmatched junction nucleotides: 2. Germline loops: CDR1 SGHDT, CDR2 YYEEEE. This CDR3 region has 13 residues. CDR3 coding DNA: TGTGCCAGCAGCCGACAGGGAACAGATACGCAGTATTTT. Amino acid sequence: CASSRQGTDTQYF. The full variable domain, rest sourced from reference TRBV5-6 and TRBJ2-3, is DAGVTQSPTHLIKTRGQQVTLRCSPKSGHDTVSWYQQALGQGPQFIFQYYEEEERQRGNFPDRFSGHQFPNYSSELNVNALLLGDSALYLCASSRQGTDTQYFGPGTRLTVL.

This chain connects TRBV2 to TRBJ1-1; 10 bases fit TRBD1. CDR1 and CDR2 from the germline V gene are SNHLY and FYNNEI. This CDR3 spans 14 amino acids. V was pared by 7 bases and J by 7 bases, with 9 bases of the junction left unmatched. CDR3 in DNA: TGTGCCAGCAAGGGACAGGGGATGTATGATGAAGCTTTCTTT. This translates into CASKGQGMYDEAFF.

The rearrangement uses TRBV5-1 and TRBJ1-2; D gene ambiguous. V was cut by 2 bases and J by 1 base, with 6 bases left in between. Germline CDR1 SGHRS, CDR2 YFSETQ. This CDR3 region has 13 residues. The CDR3 here is CASSFSDNYGYTF. CDR3 bases: TGCGCCAGCAGCTTCAGTGATAACTATGGCTACACCTTC.

This chain joins TRBV4-1 and TRBJ2-1; D is ambiguous. The CDR3 consists of 15 residues. The germline V gene encodes CDR1 MGHRA and CDR2 YSYEKL. The V gene lost 4 bases and the J gene lost 6 bases, with 16 bases spanning the gap. CDR3 nucleotide sequence: TGCGCCAGCAGCCCCCTCGTGGATACGGGCAATGAGCAGTTCTTC. This codes for CASSPLVDTGNEQFF.

J is TRBJ1-1 and V is TRBV9, with no clear D. From germline, CDR1 is SGDLS and CDR2 YYNGEE. V was pared by 0 bases and J by 5 bases, with 17 bases between. There are 16 residues in the CDR3. The CDR3 nucleotides read TGTGCCAGCAGCGTAGCCGAAACTCCCGAAGTGACTGAAGCTTTCTTT. It is translated as CASSVAETPEVTEAFF.

The rearrangement uses TRBV4-3 and TRBJ2-5; 10 nucleotides match TRBD2. The CDR3 has 17 residues. Per the germline V gene, CDR1 is LGHNA and CDR2 is YSLEER. Germline trimming cut 1 base from V and 4 bases from J; bases unmatched to any gene: 9. Here the CDR3 DNA reads TGCGCCAGCAGCCAAGGGTCTAGCGGGGGTCTTGGAGAGACCCAGTACTTC. Its translation is CASSQGSSGGLGETQYF.

The V call is TRBV7-2, the J call TRBJ2-1, with D possibly being TRBD1 (6 bases). V was clipped by 7 bases and J by 6 bases, with 19 bases between them. Germline assignment: CDR1 SGHTA and CDR2 FQGNSA. The CDR3 spans 15 residues. The CDR3 region has the DNA TGTGCCAGCAACCTTATCAGGGGTAGTACCAATGAGCAGTTCTTC. Its protein product is CASNLIRGSTNEQFF.